The clone carrying this T cell receptor beta chain has only one observation. TCRdb's table, derived via immunoSEQ multiplex PCR, lists solely in-frame clones and lacks some. The sample holds 360,000 or so clones, roughly 91% seen once. This study enrolled people aged about 18 to 100 from roughly 22 US geographic areas. Cohorts were assigned according to the clinical history that participants reported. The recovered donors of Cohort 3 showed two negative PCRs, clearance, or symptom resolution. These data come from a study of blood T cell repertoires in COVID-19. Study background: Samples of COVID-19 (acute and convalescent) were obtained from the United States, Italy and Spain.

This CDR3 has 12 amino acids. Germline V gives CDR1 SEHNR, CDR2 FQNEAQ (reference sequence). Trimming shortened V by 1 base and J by 6 bases, and 5 bases separated the two germline ends. This chain uses TRBV7-9 with TRBJ2-3; D is uncertain. Input material: PBMCs or T cells enriched from blood (not recorded which). The receptor comes from a woman aged 30 to 39 who had recovered from COVID-19. The DNA for the CDR3 is TGTGCCAGCAGCTTAGATGAGGATACGCAGTATTTT. It encodes CASSLDEDTQYF. Complete variable domain (other parts from reference TRBV7-9 and TRBJ2-3): DTGVSQNPRHKITKRGQNVTFRCDPISEHNRLYWYRQTLGQGPEFLTYFQNEAQLEKSRLLSDRFSAERPKGSFSTLEIQRTEQGDSAMYLCASSLDEDTQYFGPGTRLTVL.